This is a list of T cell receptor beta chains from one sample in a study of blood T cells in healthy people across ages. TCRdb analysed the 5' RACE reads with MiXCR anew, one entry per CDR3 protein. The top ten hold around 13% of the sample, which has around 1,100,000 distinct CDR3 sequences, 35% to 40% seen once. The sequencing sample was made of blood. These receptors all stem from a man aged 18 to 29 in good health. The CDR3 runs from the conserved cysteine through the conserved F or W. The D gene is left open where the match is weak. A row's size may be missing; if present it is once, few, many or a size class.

CDR3: CSAPRRGGGETQYF
DNA: TGCAGTGCTCCCCGGCGGGGGGGTGGCGAGACCCAGTACTTC
D: TRBD2
V: TRBV20-1
size: .
J: TRBJ2-5

CDR3: CASSLPAQGDEKLFF
DNA: TGTGCCAGCAGTCTGCCGGCCCAAGGCGATGAAAAACTGTTTTTT
D: .
V: TRBV28
size: .
J: TRBJ1-4

CDR3: CASSSKTGPYEQYF
DNA: TGTGCCAGCAGCTCAAAAACAGGCCCCTACGAGCAGTACTTC
D: .
V: TRBV7-9
size: many
J: TRBJ2-7

CDR3: CSARDAGRTDTQYF
DNA: TGCAGTGCTAGAGATGCGGGACGCACAGATACGCAGTATTTT
D: .
V: TRBV20-1
size: few
J: TRBJ2-3

CDR3: CATSERQGFTDTQYF
DNA: TGTGCCACCAGTGAACGTCAGGGGTTCACAGATACGCAGTATTTT
D: .
V: TRBV24-1
size: .
J: TRBJ2-3

CDR3: CSARRGYPSAEQYF
DNA: TGCAGTGCTAGAAGGGGTTACCCCAGTGCCGAGCAGTACTTC
D: .
V: TRBV20-1
size: few
J: TRBJ2-7

CDR3: CASKTSVGSTYGYTF
DNA: TGTGCCAGCAAGACTTCCGTGGGGAGTACCTATGGCTACACCTTC
D: .
V: TRBV27
size: .
J: TRBJ1-2

CDR3: CASSERKARGYTF
DNA: TGTGCCAGCAGTGAACGTAAGGCCAGGGGCTACACCTTC
D: .
V: TRBV2
size: .
J: TRBJ1-2

CDR3: CASSLEFDYGYTF
DNA: TGTGCCAGCAGTTTAGAATTCGACTATGGCTACACCTTC
D: .
V: TRBV28
size: .
J: TRBJ1-2

CDR3: CASSQDLNGGQYF
DNA: TGTGCCAGCAGCCAAGATCTAAACGGGGGGCAGTACTTC
D: .
V: TRBV3-1
size: .
J: TRBJ2-7

CDR3: CASSRGLAGFFNEQFF
DNA: TGTGCCAGCAGTCGCGGACTAGCGGGATTTTTCAATGAGCAGTTCTTC
D: TRBD2
V: TRBV6-6
size: .
J: TRBJ2-1

CDR3: CASSLHPLQGIKDEQYF
DNA: TGTGCCAGCAGCTTGCACCCTTTACAGGGTATTAAGGACGAGCAGTACTTC
D: .
V: TRBV7-2
size: .
J: TRBJ2-7

CDR3: CASSVQGTETQYF
DNA: TGTGCCAGCAGCGTACAGGGTACGGAGACCCAGTACTTC
D: .
V: TRBV9
size: few
J: TRBJ2-5

CDR3: CAISGQQETQYF
DNA: TGTGCCATCAGTGGACAGCAAGAGACCCAGTACTTC
D: .
V: TRBV10-3
size: few
J: TRBJ2-5

CDR3: CASSYSSGGGSYEQYF
DNA: TGTGCCAGCAGTTACTCGAGCGGTGGCGGATCCTACGAGCAGTACTTC
D: .
V: TRBV6-5
size: few
J: TRBJ2-7

CDR3: CASSHRTGKAFF
DNA: TGTGCCAGCAGCCATAGGACGGGCAAAGCTTTCTTT
D: .
V: TRBV12-3/TRBV12-4
size: .
J: TRBJ1-1

CDR3: CASTSDTSNTEAFF
DNA: TGTGCCAGCACTTCGGACACCTCGAACACTGAAGCTTTCTTT
D: .
V: TRBV6-2/TRBV6-3
size: .
J: TRBJ1-1

CDR3: CASSQTTGEYGYTF
DNA: TGCGCCAGCAGCCAGACGACAGGGGAATATGGCTACACCTTC
D: TRBD1
V: TRBV4-1
size: .
J: TRBJ1-2

CDR3: CASRRLTGVDGYTF
DNA: TGTGCCAGCAGACGACTGACAGGGGTGGATGGCTACACCTTC
D: TRBD1
V: TRBV6-2/TRBV6-3
size: .
J: TRBJ1-2

CDR3: CASSADGNYGYTF
DNA: TGTGCCAGCAGCGCGGACGGTAACTATGGCTACACCTTC
D: .
V: TRBV7-2
size: many
J: TRBJ1-2

CDR3: CASSSQRGSTDTQYF
DNA: TGCGCCAGCAGCTCCCAGCGGGGGTCCACAGATACGCAGTATTTT
D: TRBD2
V: TRBV5-1
size: many
J: TRBJ2-3

CDR3: CAISEGSADTQYF
DNA: TGTGCCATCAGTGAGGGAAGCGCAGATACGCAGTATTTT
D: .
V: TRBV10-3
size: .
J: TRBJ2-3

CDR3: CASSQDRTSGGIYYNEQFF
DNA: TGCGCCAGCAGCCAAGATCGGACTAGCGGGGGCATTTACTACAATGAGCAGTTCTTC
D: TRBD2
V: TRBV4-3
size: few
J: TRBJ2-1

CDR3: CASSVGRGSYGYTF
DNA: TGTGCCAGCAGCGTTGGCAGGGGGAGCTATGGCTACACCTTC
D: TRBD1
V: TRBV9
size: few
J: TRBJ1-2

CDR3: CAGSQGPGQGNDEQFF
DNA: TGCGCCGGCAGCCAAGGGCCGGGACAGGGTAATGATGAGCAGTTCTTC
D: TRBD1
V: TRBV4-3
size: .
J: TRBJ2-1

CDR3: CASSAHLNEKLFF
DNA: TGTGCCAGCAGCGCCCACTTGAATGAAAAACTGTTTTTT
D: .
V: TRBV9
size: few
J: TRBJ1-4

CDR3: CASSWAIKYQETQYF
DNA: TGTGCCAGCAGCTGGGCTATCAAGTACCAAGAGACCCAGTACTTC
D: .
V: TRBV28
size: .
J: TRBJ2-5

CDR3: CASSLDGGVIFSGANVLTF
DNA: TGCGCCAGCAGCTTGGATGGGGGCGTAATATTCTCTGGGGCCAACGTCCTGACTTTC
D: .
V: TRBV5-1
size: .
J: TRBJ2-6

CDR3: CASSLNPDRPTRSDTQYF
DNA: TGTGCCAGCAGTCTCAATCCGGACAGGCCAACTAGGTCGGATACGCAGTATTTT
D: TRBD1
V: TRBV6-2/TRBV6-3
size: few
J: TRBJ2-3

CDR3: CASSYPGTDTQYF
DNA: TGTGCCAGCAGCTACCCCGGCACAGATACGCAGTATTTT
D: .
V: TRBV7-2
size: many
J: TRBJ2-3

CDR3: CASSSSTGSYNEQYF
DNA: TGTGCCAGCAGCTCTTCCACAGGGTCTTACAATGAGCAGTACTTC
D: .
V: TRBV11-1
size: few
J: TRBJ2-7

CDR3: CASSNTHQGGGYGYTF
DNA: TGTGCCAGTAGCAACACACACCAGGGAGGTGGCTATGGCTACACCTTC
D: .
V: TRBV19
size: few
J: TRBJ1-2

CDR3: CASSSSLGAYGYTF
DNA: TGTGCCAGCAGTTCCTCCCTGGGGGCTTATGGCTACACCTTC
D: .
V: TRBV12-3/TRBV12-4
size: few
J: TRBJ1-2

CDR3: CASSRQGDIEQFF
DNA: TGTGCCAGCAGCCGTCAAGGGGACATCGAGCAGTTCTTC
D: .
V: TRBV14
size: .
J: TRBJ2-1

CDR3: CSAGTVGLHGYTF
DNA: TGCAGTGCTGGGACAGTGGGGTTACATGGCTACACCTTC
D: TRBD1
V: TRBV20-1
size: few
J: TRBJ1-2

CDR3: CSVLPKSGTEAFF
DNA: TGCAGCGTTTTGCCCAAAAGCGGCACTGAAGCTTTCTTT
D: .
V: TRBV29-1
size: .
J: TRBJ1-1

CDR3: CSARDGGTGNEKLFF
DNA: TGCAGTGCTAGAGATGGCGGGACAGGAAATGAAAAACTGTTTTTT
D: TRBD1
V: TRBV20-1
size: few
J: TRBJ1-4

CDR3: CASSKTSVETQYF
DNA: TGTGCCAGCAGTAAGACTAGCGTAGAGACCCAGTACTTC
D: TRBD2
V: TRBV6-2/TRBV6-3
size: few
J: TRBJ2-5

CDR3: CAWDAALGTKNIQYF
DNA: TGTGCTTGGGACGCGGCCTTGGGAACAAAAAACATTCAGTACTTC
D: .
V: TRBV7-9
size: few
J: TRBJ2-4

CDR3: CASSVESQSYEQYF
DNA: TGTGCCAGCAGCGTAGAATCACAGTCCTACGAGCAGTACTTC
D: .
V: TRBV9
size: .
J: TRBJ2-7

CDR3: CAIRGQETTGELFF
DNA: TGTGCCATCAGGGGACAGGAGACCACCGGGGAGCTGTTTTTT
D: TRBD1
V: TRBV10-3
size: .
J: TRBJ2-2

CDR3: CAISDGNNEQFF
DNA: TGTGCCATCAGTGACGGAAACAATGAGCAGTTCTTC
D: .
V: TRBV10-3
size: many
J: TRBJ2-1

CDR3: CASSSGVYGYTF
DNA: TGTGCCAGCAGCAGCGGGGTTTATGGCTACACCTTC
D: .
V: TRBV12-3/TRBV12-4
size: many
J: TRBJ1-2

CDR3: CASSYEGTGSEKLFF
DNA: TGTGCCAGCAGTTACGAGGGGACAGGGAGCGAAAAACTGTTTTTT
D: TRBD1
V: TRBV6-5
size: few
J: TRBJ1-4

CDR3: CSAQTANTEAFF
DNA: TGCAGTGCCCAGACAGCGAACACTGAAGCTTTCTTT
D: .
V: TRBV20-1
size: few
J: TRBJ1-1

CDR3: CASSQEPSGGTYNEQFF
DNA: TGCGCCAGCAGCCAAGAACCCTCAGGGGGCACCTACAATGAGCAGTTCTTC
D: TRBD1
V: TRBV4-1
size: .
J: TRBJ2-1